This TCR beta chain came from a study of Graves' ophthalmopathy and Graves' hyperthyroidism. Overall study results and limits: Also, most clonotypes expanded in the thyroid above 0.001 frequency appeared in blood.

From RNA, the CDR3 regions of TCR beta chains were amplified and sequenced. First-round RT-PCR used HTBI primers; second-round multiplex PCR followed. TCRdb processed the multiplex PCR reads anew with MiXCR; each CDR3 protein has one entry. Among 500,000 to 800,000 distinct CDR3 sequences, roughly 41% were seen once, and the ten largest hold more than 3%. Worth noting for this clonotype: Antigen specificity is unknown.

Other autoimmune disease, uncontrolled infection, pregnancy and lactation led to exclusion. The evidence that diagnosis relied on was clinical symptoms, serum thyroxine, TRAb, thyroid ultrasound and orbital computed tomography. The PBMCs used were ones drawn from about 9.7 ml of fresh peripheral blood. The specimen was peripheral blood. The receptor comes from an adult man with Graves' ophthalmopathy.

Here the CDR3 reads CASSEYGRSPLHF. CDR3 sequence (DNA): TGTGCCAGCAGTGAATACGGGCGATCACCCCTCCACTTT. The chain recombines TRBV25-1 with TRBJ1-6; D is uncertain. With 0 bases removed from V and 10 bases from J, the gap between germline ends came to 7 bases. In germline, CDR1 is MGHDK, CDR2 SYGVNS. The CDR3 runs 13 residues. Complete variable domain (other parts from reference TRBV25-1 and TRBJ1-6): EADIYQTPRYLVIGTGKKITLECSQTMGHDKMYWYQQDPGMELHLIHYSYGVNSTEKGDLSSESTVSRIRTEHFPLTLESARPSHTSQYLCASSEYGRSPLHFGNGTRLTVT.